Below are 13 T cell receptor beta chains sequenced from a single sample in a study of shared clonotypes between healthy human individuals. TCRdb's table, derived via immunoSEQ multiplex PCR, lists solely in-frame clones and lacks some. Of a few million clones listed, roughly 92% are singletons. Material for sequencing was naive CD4+ T cells sorted from blood. Subset in this sample: CD45RA+ positively selected. All receptors come from a man in his late teens or twenties in good health.

The CDR3 loop is CASSEARTSGGALGTQYF. The CDR3 bases are TGTGCCAGCAGTGAAGCGCGGACTAGCGGGGGGGCCTTAGGTACGCAGTATTTT. This chain uses TRBV6-1 with TRBJ2-3; 15 bases match TRBD2. V gave up 0 bases and J gave up 8 bases; unmatched junction bases: 9. Germline V gene data show CDR1 as MNHNS and CDR2 as SASEGT. The CDR3 contains 18 residues.

This clone was observed a few times. Other DNA sequences of this sample code for an identical CDR3. This chain connects TRBV7-9 to TRBJ1-1, with TRBD1 as a possible D gene (5 bases). The CDR3 has 13 amino acids. V lost 4 bases, J lost 1 base, and 7 bases lay in between. CDR1 is SEHNR and CDR2 is FQNEAQ in the germline V gene (reference sequence). The CDR3 loop reads CASSSQGNTEAFF. In nucleotides, the CDR3 is TGTGCCAGCAGCTCGCAGGGGAACACTGAAGCTTTCTTT.

The chain employs TRBV27 and TRBJ1-5; D is uncertain. CDR3 length equals 14 residues. V lost 7 bases, J lost 2 bases, and 12 bases lay in between. Germline-derived CDR1 and CDR2 are MNHEY and SMNVEV (reference sequence). The CDR3 coding sequence is TGTGCCAGCAAAATGAGGGAGGGCAATCAGCCCCAGCATTTT. It is translated as CASKMREGNQPQHF.

This chain uses TRBV5-1 with TRBJ2-1; D remains unclear. The CDR3 covers 15 residues. The V and J ends lost 1 base and 8 bases respectively, with 16 bases between them. The germline CDR1 and CDR2 sequences are SGHRS and YFSETQ. CDR3: CASSLLGVTSDEQFF. The CDR3 coding sequence is TGCGCCAGCAGCTTGCTTGGGGTCACAAGCGATGAGCAGTTCTTC.

This chain connects TRBV10-3 to TRBJ2-1; 8 bases fit TRBD1. This CDR3 is built from 14 residues. V lost 6 bases to trimming and J lost 5 bases; unmatched junction nucleotides: 6. Germline CDR1 ENHRY, CDR2 SYGVKD. For the CDR3, the DNA is TGTGCCATCAGAGGACAGGGCCCTAACAATGAGCAGTTCTTC. It codes for CAIRGQGPNNEQFF.

This chain links TRBV2 with TRBJ2-1, with 7 bases lining up with TRBD2. Trimming cost V 4 bases and J 2 bases; bases outside gene matches: 11. Germline CDR1 reads SNHLY; CDR2 reads FYNNEI. This CDR3 comprises 17 residues. The CDR3 here is CASSAASGTLAYNEQFF. The CDR3 DNA follows: TGTGCCAGCAGTGCGGCTAGCGGTACATTGGCCTACAATGAGCAGTTCTTC.

This rearrangement joins TRBV4-1 to TRBJ1-6; D remains ambiguous. Germline CDR1 reads MGHRA; CDR2 reads YSYEKL. V gave up 4 bases and J gave up 6 bases, with 4 bases separating them. The length of the CDR3 is 12 residues. The chain's CDR3 is CASSRVNSPLHF. DNA for the CDR3: TGCGCCAGCAGCCGAGTTAATTCACCCCTCCACTTT.

The rearrangement links TRBV5-1 to TRBJ1-4; D call uncertain. Germline loops: CDR1 SGHRS, CDR2 YFSETQ. The V end was cut by 0 bases, the J end by 3 bases, with 12 bases between. The CDR3 sequence is 16 residues long. The DNA of the CDR3 is TGCGCCAGCAGCTTGGCCGCTTGGGAGCCTAATGAAAAACTGTTTTTT. This sequence encodes CASSLAAWEPNEKLFF.

This clone was counted a single time. The chain combines TRBV2 with TRBJ1-1; 7 nucleotides line up with TRBD1. The V gene's germline CDR1 is SNHLY and CDR2 FYNNEI. The CDR3 totals 12 residues. V gave up 9 bases and J gave up 7 bases; unmatched junction bases: 8. CDR3 coding DNA: TGTGCCAGTACTAGGACAGGCGTTGAAGCTTTCTTT. Residues: CASTRTGVEAFF.

The chain couples TRBV9 to TRBJ2-7; no reliable D call. CDR3 length: 15 residues. The germline CDR1 and CDR2 sequences are SGDLS and YYNGEE. The V end was cut by 3 bases, the J end by 6 bases, with 19 bases between. CDR3: CASSEAGSRTAEQYF. The DNA for the CDR3 is TGTGCCAGCAGCGAGGCCGGTAGCCGAACCGCCGAGCAGTACTTC. The full variable domain, rest sourced from reference TRBV9 and TRBJ2-7, is DSGVTQTPKHLITATGQRVTLRCSPRSGDLSVYWYQQSLDQGLQFLIQYYNGEERAKGNILERFSAQQFPDLHSELNLSSLELGDSALYFCASSEAGSRTAEQYFGPGTRLTVT.

The chain recombines TRBV11-3 with TRBJ2-3, with TRBD1 matching 10 bases. The CDR3 consists of 15 residues. Germline trimming cut 4 bases from V and 5 bases from J; bases unmatched to any gene: 6. Germline V CDR1 and CDR2: SGHNT, YENEEA. This CDR3 is CASSSRDRGKDTQYF. CDR3 in DNA: TGTGCCAGCAGCTCCCGGGACAGGGGTAAAGATACGCAGTATTTT.

V gene TRBV5-5 combines with J gene TRBJ2-7; D is perhaps TRBD1 (6 bases). V was cut by 5 bases and J by 2 bases, with 14 bases left in between. The CDR3 is made up of 14 amino acids. Per the germline V gene, CDR1 is SGHKS and CDR2 is YYEKEE (reference sequence). The CDR3: CASRAPDSTYEQYF. As DNA, the CDR3 is TGTGCCAGCAGAGCCCCGGACAGCACCTACGAGCAGTACTTC.

The chain is built from TRBV7-9 and TRBJ2-3; D might be TRBD2 (6 bases). Trimming shortened V by 1 base and J by 4 bases, and 18 bases separated the two germline ends. The CDR3 contains 17 residues. Per germline, CDR1 SEHNR and CDR2 FQNEAQ (reference sequence). The CDR3 sequence: CASSLGRAGSNPDTQYF. CDR3 DNA: TGTGCCAGCAGCTTAGGCCGGGCGGGAAGCAACCCAGATACGCAGTATTTT.